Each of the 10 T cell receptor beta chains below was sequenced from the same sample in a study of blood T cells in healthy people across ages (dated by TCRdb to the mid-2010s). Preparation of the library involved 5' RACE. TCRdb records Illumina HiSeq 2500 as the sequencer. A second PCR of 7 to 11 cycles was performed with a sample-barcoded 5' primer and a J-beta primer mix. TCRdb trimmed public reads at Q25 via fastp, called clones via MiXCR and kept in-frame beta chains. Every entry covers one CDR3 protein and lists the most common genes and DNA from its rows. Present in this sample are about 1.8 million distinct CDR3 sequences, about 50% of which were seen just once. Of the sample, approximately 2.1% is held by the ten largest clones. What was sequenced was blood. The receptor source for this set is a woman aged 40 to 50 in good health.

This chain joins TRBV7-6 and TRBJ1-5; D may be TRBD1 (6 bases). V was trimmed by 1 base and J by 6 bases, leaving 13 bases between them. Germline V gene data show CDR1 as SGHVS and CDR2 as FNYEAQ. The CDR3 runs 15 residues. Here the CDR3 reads CASSLEQGGGQPQHF. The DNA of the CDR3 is TGTGCCAGCAGCTTAGAACAGGGTGGGGGTCAGCCCCAGCATTTT.

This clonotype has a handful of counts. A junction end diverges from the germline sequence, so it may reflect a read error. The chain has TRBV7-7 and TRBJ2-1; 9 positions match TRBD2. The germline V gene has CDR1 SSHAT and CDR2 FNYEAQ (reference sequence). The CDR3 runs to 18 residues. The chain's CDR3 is CASSFGLAGRSLVNEQFF. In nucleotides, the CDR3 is TGTGCTAGCAGCTTTGGCCTAGCGGGGAGGTCCCTCGTCAATGAGCAGTTCTTC. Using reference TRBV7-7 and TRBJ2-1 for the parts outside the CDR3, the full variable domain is GAGVSQSPRYKVTKRGQDVTLRCDPISSHATLYWYQQALGQGPEFLTYFNYEAQPDKSGLPSDRFSAERPEGSISTLTIQRTEQRDSAMYRCASSFGLAGRSLVNEQFFGPGTRLTVL.

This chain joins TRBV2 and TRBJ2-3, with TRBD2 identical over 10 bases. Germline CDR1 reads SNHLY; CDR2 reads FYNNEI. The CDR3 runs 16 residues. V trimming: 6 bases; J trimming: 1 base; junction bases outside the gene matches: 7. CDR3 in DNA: TGTGCCAGCAGAGAACATGGACTAGCGGGCACAGATACGCAGTATTTT. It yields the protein CASREHGLAGTDTQYF.

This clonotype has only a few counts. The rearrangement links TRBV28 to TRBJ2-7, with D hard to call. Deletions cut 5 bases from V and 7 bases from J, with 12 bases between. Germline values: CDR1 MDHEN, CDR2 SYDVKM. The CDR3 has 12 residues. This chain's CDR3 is CASSGYPREQYF. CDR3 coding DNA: TGTGCCAGCAGTGGGTATCCCCGAGAGCAGTACTTC.

CDR3 bases: TGCGCCAGCAGCCCTCACCCGGGGGCAGGGAATGAAAAACTGTTTTTT. Amino acids: CASSPHPGAGNEKLFF. The rearrangement joins TRBV4-1 to TRBJ1-4; possibly TRBD1 for D (6 bases). V was pared by 4 bases and J by 5 bases, with 17 bases between. The CDR3 covers 16 residues. Per the germline V gene, CDR1 is MGHRA and CDR2 is YSYEKL.

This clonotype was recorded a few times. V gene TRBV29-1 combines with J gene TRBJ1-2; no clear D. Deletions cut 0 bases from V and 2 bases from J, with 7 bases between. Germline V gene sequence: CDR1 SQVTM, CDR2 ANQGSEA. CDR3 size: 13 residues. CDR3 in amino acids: CSVEEGINYGYTF. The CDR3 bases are TGCAGCGTTGAAGAAGGGATAAACTATGGCTACACCTTC.

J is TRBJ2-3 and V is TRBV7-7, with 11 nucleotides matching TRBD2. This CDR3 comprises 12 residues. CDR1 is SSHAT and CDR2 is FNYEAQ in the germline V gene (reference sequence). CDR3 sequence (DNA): TGTGCGTATACTAGCGGGAGTTATACGCAGTATTTT. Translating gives CAYTSGSYTQYF.

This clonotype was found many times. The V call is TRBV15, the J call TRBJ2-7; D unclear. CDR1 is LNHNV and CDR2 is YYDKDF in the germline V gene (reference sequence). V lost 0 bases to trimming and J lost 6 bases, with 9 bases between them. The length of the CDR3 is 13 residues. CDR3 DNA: TGTGCCACCAGCAGAGAAAAGATCTCCGAGCAGTACTTC. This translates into CATSREKISEQYF.

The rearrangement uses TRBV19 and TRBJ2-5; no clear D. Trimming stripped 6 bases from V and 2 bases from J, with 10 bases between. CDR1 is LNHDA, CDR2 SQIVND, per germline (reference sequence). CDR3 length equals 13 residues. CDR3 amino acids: CASRKDGQETQYF. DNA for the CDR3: TGTGCCAGTAGAAAGGACGGGCAAGAGACCCAGTACTTC. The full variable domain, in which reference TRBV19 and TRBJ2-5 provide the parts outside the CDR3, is DGGITQSPKYLFRKEGQNVTLSCEQNLNHDAMYWYRQDPGQGLRLIYYSQIVNDFQKGDIAEGYSVSREKKESFPLTVTSAQKNPTAFYLCASRKDGQETQYFGPGTRLLVL.

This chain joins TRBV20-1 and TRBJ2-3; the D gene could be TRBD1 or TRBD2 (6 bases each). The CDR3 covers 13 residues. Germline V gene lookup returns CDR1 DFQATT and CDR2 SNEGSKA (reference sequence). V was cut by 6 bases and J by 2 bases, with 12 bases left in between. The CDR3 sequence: CSAGGGNTDTQYF. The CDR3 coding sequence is TGCAGTGCCGGAGGGGGGAACACAGATACGCAGTATTTT.